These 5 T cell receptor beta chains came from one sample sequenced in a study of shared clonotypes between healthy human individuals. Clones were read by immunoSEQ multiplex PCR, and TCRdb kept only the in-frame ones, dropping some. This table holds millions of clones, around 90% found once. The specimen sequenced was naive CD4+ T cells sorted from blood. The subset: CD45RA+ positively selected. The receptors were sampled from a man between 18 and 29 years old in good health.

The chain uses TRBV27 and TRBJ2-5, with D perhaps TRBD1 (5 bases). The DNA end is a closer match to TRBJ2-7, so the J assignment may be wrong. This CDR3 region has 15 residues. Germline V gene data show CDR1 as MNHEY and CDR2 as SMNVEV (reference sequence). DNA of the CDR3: TGTGCCAGCCATCCCCTGGGGCTAGTCTCCTACGAGCAGTACTTC. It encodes CASHPLGLVSYEQYF.

CDR3 amino acids: CASSLGGGYTF. The CDR3 DNA sequence: TGTGCCAGCAGTTTAGGGGGTGGCTACACCTTC. The chain has TRBV6-5 and TRBJ1-2; D is perhaps TRBD1 (6 bases). Deletions cut 4 bases from V and 7 bases from J, with 7 bases between. This CDR3 has 11 residues. Per the germline V gene, CDR1 is MNHEY and CDR2 is SVGAGI.

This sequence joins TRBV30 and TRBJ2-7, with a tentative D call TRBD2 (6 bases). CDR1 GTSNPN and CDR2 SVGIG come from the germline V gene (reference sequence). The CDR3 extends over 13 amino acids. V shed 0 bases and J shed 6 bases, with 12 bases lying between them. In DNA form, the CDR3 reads TGTGCCTGGAGTGTTCGACTAGAGGGCGAGCAGTACTTC. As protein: CAWSVRLEGEQYF.

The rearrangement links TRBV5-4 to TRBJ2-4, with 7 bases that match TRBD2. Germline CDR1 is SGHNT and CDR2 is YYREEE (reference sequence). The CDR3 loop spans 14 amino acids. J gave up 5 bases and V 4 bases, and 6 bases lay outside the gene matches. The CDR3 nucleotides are TGTGCCAGCAGCCTTGAGCGGGGCGAAAACATTCAGTACTTC. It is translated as CASSLERGENIQYF. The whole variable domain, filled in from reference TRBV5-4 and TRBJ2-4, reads ETGVTQSPTHLIKTRGQQVTLRCSSQSGHNTVSWYQQALGQGPQFIFQYYREEENGRGNFPPRFSGLQFPNYSSELNVNALELDDSALYLCASSLERGENIQYFGAGTRLSVL.

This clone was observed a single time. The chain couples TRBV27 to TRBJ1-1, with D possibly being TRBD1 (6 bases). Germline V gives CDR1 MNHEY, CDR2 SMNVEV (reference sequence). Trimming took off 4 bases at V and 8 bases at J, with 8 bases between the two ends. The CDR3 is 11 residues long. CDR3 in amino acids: CASSYGQEAFF. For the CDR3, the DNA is TGTGCCAGCAGTTATGGACAGGAAGCTTTCTTT.